This T cell receptor (beta chain) was sequenced for a study of OX40 agonist ivuxolimab in advanced cancers. Germline assignment: CDR1 SGHDN and CDR2 FVKESK. V dropped 4 bases and J dropped 3 bases, with 22 bases sitting between them. This CDR3 is 17 amino acids long. This clone was seen a handful of times. The method was immunoSEQ multiplex PCR; TCRdb's version includes in-frame clones alone and lacks a portion of them. The sample lists some 62,000 clones; 75% to 95% were seen once. Sample: CD4+ or CD8+ T cells sorted from blood, taken in a trial of the OX40 agonist ivuxolimab. The chain has TRBV14 and TRBJ2-7; TRBD1 or TRBD2 may be the D gene (6 bases each). The source is an adult with an advanced solid tumor such as melanoma, head and neck, liver or kidney cancer. Here the CDR3 DNA reads TGTGCCAGCAGCCCAGGGGCGGGGCGCTCGGCGGTCTACGAGCAGTACTTC. It specifies CASSPGAGRSAVYEQYF.